This entry features one T cell receptor beta chain sequence. In its sample, this clone was seen a few times. Its antigen specificity is not known. Base quality data are lacking; no much larger clone is found one base away. This sample was taken from a study of blood T cell repertoires in COVID-19 (dated by TCRdb to the early 2020s). Concerning the study at large: Samples covering the acute and convalescent phases of COVID-19 were provided by collaborators in the United States, Italy and Spain. Where available, HLA class I and class II types were obtained from metadata supplied by the sample provider rather than from assay-based typing. Nearly every sample came with metadata listing a de-identified subject ID, COVID-19 status, age in years and sex. The repertoires were made available in a free public database intended to serve as a resource for research on the immune response to SARS-CoV-2. The dataset comprised deeply sampled blood TCRbeta repertoires from subjects exposed to, actively infected with, or recovered from COVID-19. Samples were obtained from the ongoing ImmuneRACE study (first 160 participants) and from approximately 1,200 subjects provided by 6 global collaborators. The prospective study material was composed of cDNA or gDNA derived from T cells, B-cell-depleted T cells, or PBMCs. What the work shows at the level of the full study, not this receptor alone: The amount of clinical and demographic metadata varied by source and participant and was provided uncurated.

Samples from volunteer blood donors who had recovered from COVID-19 were contributed by a second Seattle source. The collaborating institutions used their own protocols to collect whole blood in K2EDTA tubes. For TCRbeta analysis, collaborators shipped samples in one of three forms: frozen whole blood, isolated PBMCs, or DNA extracted from either of those sample types. The immunoSEQ Assay, a bias-controlled multiplex PCR, was used to amplify TCRbeta CDR3 regions from genomic DNA. The source study handled its data this way. Within the assay, amplification of reference gene primers was used to estimate how many nucleated cells each sample contained. To quantify the absolute abundance of each unique TCRbeta CDR3 rearrangement, sequence reads were collapsed and filtered. For each sample, productive Simpson clonality was calculated as the square root of Simpson's diversity index over productive rearrangements. In its TCRdb copy, this immuneACCESS table keeps in-frame sequences only and misses some clones. Where compared with another copy, unresolved V genes explain less than half of these, and the others have no known cause. From that table come the V and J calls and clone size; the DNA was used to work out D and trimming. For this sample there are some 250,000 clones; more than 75% appear just once. Just under 1% of the sample lies in the top ten.

Sequencing was carried out using peripheral blood. This clonotype was obtained from a woman aged 40 to 55 who had recovered from COVID-19.

The DNA sequence is as follows: TGTGCCAGCAGCGGACAGGCCACCAGCACAGATACGCAGTATTTT. This codes for CASSGQATSTDTQYF. The chain was built from TRBV9 and TRBJ2-3; a tentative D call is TRBD1 (6 bases match). The junction shows trimming of 3 bases on V and 0 bases on J, plus 11 bases between the germline ends. The germline V gene gives CDR1 as SGDLS and CDR2 as YYNGEE. There are 15 amino acids in the CDR3, from cysteine to phenylalanine inclusive. This entry keeps only the CDR3 DNA: 45 bases, framed from base 1.